This T cell receptor (beta chain) stems from a study of T cell repertoires in cytomegalovirus infection. Whole-study context: Both a matching HLA type and CMV infection were indicated by public TCR beta signatures.

MiXCR was run by TCRdb on the reads, yielding one entry per CDR3 protein. This sample has just under 300,000 distinct CDR3 sequences; around 9.6% occur once, and the top ten carry 2.5%. This clonotype appeared many times. The germline V gene encodes CDR1 DFQATT and CDR2 SNEGSKA (reference sequence). V was clipped by 0 bases and J by 0 bases, with 5 bases between them. This CDR3 has 13 amino acids. The gene calls are TRBV20-1 and TRBJ1-2; D unclear. The sequencing input was PBMCs. The origin of this receptor is a human donor in good health (CMV status not recorded). Some clones in this sample may be carry-over from other donors' samples. The CDR3 spells CSARDQANYGYTF. CDR3 sequence (DNA): TGCAGTGCTAGAGATCAGGCTAACTATGGCTACACCTTC.